The 8 T cell receptor beta chains listed next were all sequenced from one sample in a study of blood T cell repertoires in COVID-19. Using immunoSEQ multiplex PCR, the repertoire was profiled, and TCRdb retains in-frame clones only, with some absent. The sample lists 300,000 to 400,000 clones; 80% to 90% were seen once. The sequencing input was PBMCs or T cells enriched from blood (not recorded which). The receptors stem from a man between 18 and 35 years old who had recovered from COVID-19.

The V gene is TRBV11-2, the J gene TRBJ2-1; 10 nucleotides line up with TRBD2. V lost 0 bases and J lost 0; bases outside the gene matches: 8. The germline V gene encodes CDR1 SGHAT and CDR2 FQNNGV. This CDR3 region has 19 residues. In DNA, the CDR3 is TGTGCCAGCAGCTTAGATCCTAGGGCTAGCGGGGGCTCCTACAATGAGCAGTTCTTC. This encodes CASSLDPRASGGSYNEQFF. Variable domain in full (rest from reference TRBV11-2 and TRBJ2-1): EAGVAQSPRYKIIEKRQSVAFWCNPISGHATLYWYQQILGQGPKLLIQFQNNGVVDDSQLPKDRFSAERLKGVDSTLKIQPAKLEDSAVYLCASSLDPRASGGSYNEQFFGPGTRLTVL.

The gene calls are TRBV6-2 or TRBV6-3 and TRBJ2-3; D gene unclear. The length of the CDR3 is 12 residues. Germline values: CDR1 MNHEY, CDR2 SVGEGT. V shed 3 bases and J shed 4 bases, with 5 bases lying between them. The CDR3 spells CASSYRPDTQYF. The CDR3 DNA is TGTGCCAGCAGTTATCGTCCAGATACGCAGTATTTT.

V and J are TRBV7-9 and TRBJ1-1, with 9 positions matching TRBD1. V was clipped by 6 bases and J by 6 bases; unmatched bases: 8. Germline CDR1 SEHNR, CDR2 FQNEAQ (reference sequence). The CDR3 has 14 amino acids. CDR3 protein: CASRQGQGLAEAFF. DNA of the CDR3: TGTGCCAGCAGACAAGGACAGGGGTTGGCTGAAGCTTTCTTT.

The CDR3 DNA follows: TGTGCCAGCAGCTTAGTGTCGGGGACTGATGGCTACACCTTC. Translating gives CASSLVSGTDGYTF. V is TRBV7-3 and J is TRBJ1-2; the D gene is possibly TRBD1 (5 bases). V was shortened by 2 bases and J by 6 bases, with 13 bases between the two germline ends. In germline, CDR1 is SGHTA, CDR2 FQGTGA. This CDR3 region has 14 residues. The whole variable domain, filled in from reference TRBV7-3 and TRBJ1-2, reads GAGVSQTPSNKVTEKGKYVELRCDPISGHTALYWYRQSLGQGPEFLIYFQGTGAADDSGLPNDRFFAVRPEGSVSTLKIQRTERGDSAVYLCASSLVSGTDGYTFGSGTRLTVV.

The chain joins TRBV18 to TRBJ1-4, with D perhaps matching TRBD1 (5 bases). Germline V gene sequence: CDR1 KGHSH, CDR2 LQKENI. Trimming removed 2 bases from V and 1 base from J, with 8 bases in between. CDR3 length: 15 amino acids. This CDR3 is CASSPGRGTNEKLFF. CDR3 nucleotides: TGTGCCAGCTCACCAGGGAGGGGAACTAATGAAAAACTGTTTTTT.

This sequence joins TRBV19 and TRBJ2-3, with D unclear. Trimming removed 5 bases from V and 0 bases from J, with 9 bases in between. The CDR3 has 14 amino acids. Germline V gives CDR1 LNHDA, CDR2 SQIVND (reference sequence). The CDR3 nucleotides are TGTGCCAGTAGTCCAAGTCGGAGCACAGATACGCAGTATTTT. Its protein product is CASSPSRSTDTQYF.

The chain is built from TRBV18 and TRBJ1-2; TRBD1 agrees at 9 bases. The CDR3 loop spans 16 amino acids. The V segment lost 3 bases and the J segment 4 bases; nucleotides outside the gene matches: 9. Germline lookup yields CDR1 KGHSH and CDR2 LQKENI. CDR3 sequence reads: CASSPMTGTGSYGYTF. As DNA, the CDR3 is TGTGCCAGCTCACCCATGACCGGGACAGGGTCCTATGGCTACACCTTC.

This sequence joins TRBV18 and TRBJ2-1; 8 bases agree with TRBD2. Looked up from germline, CDR1 is KGHSH and CDR2 is LQKENI. After removal of 6 bases from V and 8 bases from J, the junction contained 6 bases not matched to a gene. The CDR3 length is 13 residues. The CDR3 coding sequence is TGTGCCAGCTCGGCGGGGGGTACCGATGAGCAGTTCTTC. It yields the protein CASSAGGTDEQFF.